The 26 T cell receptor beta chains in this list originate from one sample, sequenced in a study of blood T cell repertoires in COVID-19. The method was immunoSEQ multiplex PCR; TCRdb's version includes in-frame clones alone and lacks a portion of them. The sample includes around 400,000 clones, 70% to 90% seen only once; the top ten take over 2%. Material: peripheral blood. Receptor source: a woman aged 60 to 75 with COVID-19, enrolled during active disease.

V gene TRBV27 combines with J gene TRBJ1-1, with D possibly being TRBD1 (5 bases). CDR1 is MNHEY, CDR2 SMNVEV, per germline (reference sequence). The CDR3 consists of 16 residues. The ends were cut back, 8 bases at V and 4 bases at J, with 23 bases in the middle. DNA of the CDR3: TGTGCCAGCTCGACTCTATCTCGGGGGTCTGGCACTGAAGCTTTCTTT. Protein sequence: CASSTLSRGSGTEAFF.

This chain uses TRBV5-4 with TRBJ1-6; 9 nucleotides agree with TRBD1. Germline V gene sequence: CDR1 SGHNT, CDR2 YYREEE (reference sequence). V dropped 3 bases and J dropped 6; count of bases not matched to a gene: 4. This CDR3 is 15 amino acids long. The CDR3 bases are TGTGCCAGCAGCTCCGGACAGGGGCTTAATTCACCCCTCCACTTT. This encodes CASSSGQGLNSPLHF.

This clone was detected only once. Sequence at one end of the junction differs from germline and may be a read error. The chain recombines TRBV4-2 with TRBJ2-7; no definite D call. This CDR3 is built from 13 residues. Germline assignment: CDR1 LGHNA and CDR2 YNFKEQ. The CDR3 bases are TGTGCCAGCAGCGAAGTCGCGTCAACCGCCCGGGACTTC. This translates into CASSEVASTARDF.

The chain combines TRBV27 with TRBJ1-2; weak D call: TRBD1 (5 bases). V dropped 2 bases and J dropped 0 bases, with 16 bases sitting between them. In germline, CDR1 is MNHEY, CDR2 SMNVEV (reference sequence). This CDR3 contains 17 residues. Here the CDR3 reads CASSLLGAKPSNYGYTF. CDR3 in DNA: TGTGCCAGCAGTTTACTAGGGGCAAAGCCCTCTAACTATGGCTACACCTTC.

CDR3 protein: CASSLSGLEAIYEQYF. The CDR3 DNA sequence: TGTGCCAGCAGTTTATCGGGACTAGAGGCGATCTACGAGCAGTACTTC. This sequence joins TRBV27 and TRBJ2-7, with 8 bases that match TRBD2. The CDR3 has 16 amino acids. Germline V gene data show CDR1 as MNHEY and CDR2 as SMNVEV (reference sequence). The trim removed 0 bases at V and 3 bases at J, leaving 7 bases unmatched.

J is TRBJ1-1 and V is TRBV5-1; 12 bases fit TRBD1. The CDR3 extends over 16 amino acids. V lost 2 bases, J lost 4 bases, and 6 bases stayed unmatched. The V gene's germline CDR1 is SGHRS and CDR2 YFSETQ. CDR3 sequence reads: CASSFRDRGRGTEAFF. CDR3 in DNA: TGCGCCAGCAGCTTCCGGGACAGGGGGCGCGGCACTGAAGCTTTCTTT. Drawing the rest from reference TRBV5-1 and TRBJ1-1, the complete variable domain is KAGVTQTPRYLIKTRGQQVTLSCSPISGHRSVSWYQQTPGQGLQFLFEYFSETQRNKGNFPGRFSGRQFSNSRSEMNVSTLELGDSALYLCASSFRDRGRGTEAFFGQGTRLTVV.

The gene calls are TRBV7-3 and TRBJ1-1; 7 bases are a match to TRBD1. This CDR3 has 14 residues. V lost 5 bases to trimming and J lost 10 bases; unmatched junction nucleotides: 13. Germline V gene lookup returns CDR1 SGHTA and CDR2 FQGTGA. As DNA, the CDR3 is TGTGCCAGCAGCCCGCGGAACAGGGGAGGTAGAGCTTTCTTT. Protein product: CASSPRNRGGRAFF.

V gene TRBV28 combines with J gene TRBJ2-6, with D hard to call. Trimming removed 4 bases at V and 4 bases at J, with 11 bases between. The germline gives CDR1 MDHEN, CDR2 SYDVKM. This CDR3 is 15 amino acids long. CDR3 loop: CASSSLVAGANVLTF. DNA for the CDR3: TGTGCCAGCAGTTCCCTCGTGGCCGGGGCCAACGTCCTGACTTTC.

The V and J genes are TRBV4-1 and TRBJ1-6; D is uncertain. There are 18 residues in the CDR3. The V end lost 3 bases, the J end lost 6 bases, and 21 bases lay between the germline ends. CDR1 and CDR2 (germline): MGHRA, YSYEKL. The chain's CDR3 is CASSQASPRSGLNSPLHF. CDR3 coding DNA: TGCGCCAGCAGCCAGGCTAGCCCCCGGTCCGGCCTTAATTCACCCCTCCACTTT.

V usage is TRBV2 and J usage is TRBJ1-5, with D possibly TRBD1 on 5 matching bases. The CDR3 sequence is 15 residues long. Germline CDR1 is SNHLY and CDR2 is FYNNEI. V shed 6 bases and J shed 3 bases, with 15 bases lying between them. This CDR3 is CASSWRGVTNQPQHF. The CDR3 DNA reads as TGTGCCAGCAGCTGGAGGGGAGTTACCAATCAGCCCCAGCATTTT.

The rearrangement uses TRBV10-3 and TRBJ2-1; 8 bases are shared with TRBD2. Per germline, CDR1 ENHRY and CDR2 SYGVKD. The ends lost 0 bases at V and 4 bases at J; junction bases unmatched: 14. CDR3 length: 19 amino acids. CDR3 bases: TGTGCCATCAGTGAGTCTTCGCGGGGGGCCCTATCAGATTACAATGAGCAGTTCTTC. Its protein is CAISESSRGALSDYNEQFF.

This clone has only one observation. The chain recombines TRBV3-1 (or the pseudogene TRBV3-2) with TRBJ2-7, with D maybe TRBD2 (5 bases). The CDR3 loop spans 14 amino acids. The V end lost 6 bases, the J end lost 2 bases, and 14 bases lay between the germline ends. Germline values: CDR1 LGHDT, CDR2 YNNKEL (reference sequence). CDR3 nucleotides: TGTGCCAGCAGTCGCTCGGACGGGACCTACGAGCAGTACTTC. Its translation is CASSRSDGTYEQYF.

CDR3 region: CASSEGRGGNEQFF. The CDR3 nucleotides are TGTGCCAGCAGTGAAGGTCGGGGGGGCAATGAGCAGTTCTTC. The chain is built from TRBV6-1 and TRBJ2-1, with TRBD2 identical over 8 bases. Germline trimming cut 1 base from V and 6 bases from J; bases unmatched to any gene: 2. CDR3 size: 14 residues. CDR1 MNHNS and CDR2 SASEGT come from the germline V gene.

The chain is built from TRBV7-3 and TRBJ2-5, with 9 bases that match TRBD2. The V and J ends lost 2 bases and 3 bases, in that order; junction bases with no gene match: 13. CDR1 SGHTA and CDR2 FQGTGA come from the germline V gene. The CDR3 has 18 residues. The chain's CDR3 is CASSLGLTASGEKETQYF. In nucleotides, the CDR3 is TGTGCCAGCAGCTTAGGTTTGACGGCTAGCGGGGAGAAAGAGACCCAGTACTTC.

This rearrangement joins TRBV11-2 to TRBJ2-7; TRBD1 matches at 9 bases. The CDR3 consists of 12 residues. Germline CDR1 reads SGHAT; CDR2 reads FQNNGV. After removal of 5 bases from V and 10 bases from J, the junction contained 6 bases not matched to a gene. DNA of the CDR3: TGTGCCAGCAGCCTTAGGGGACAGGGACAGTACTTC. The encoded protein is CASSLRGQGQYF.

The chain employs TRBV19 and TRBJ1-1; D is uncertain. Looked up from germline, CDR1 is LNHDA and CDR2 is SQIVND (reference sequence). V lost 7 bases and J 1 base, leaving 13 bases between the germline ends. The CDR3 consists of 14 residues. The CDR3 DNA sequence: TGTGCCAGTATCCCGTTTGGGCAGAACACTGAAGCTTTCTTT. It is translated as CASIPFGQNTEAFF.

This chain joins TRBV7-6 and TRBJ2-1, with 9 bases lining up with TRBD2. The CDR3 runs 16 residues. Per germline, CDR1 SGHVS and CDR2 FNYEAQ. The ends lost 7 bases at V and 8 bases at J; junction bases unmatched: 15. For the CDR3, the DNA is TGTGCCAGCAAATCATTAGGAGCGGGGGGTTGGGATGAGCAGTTCTTC. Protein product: CASKSLGAGGWDEQFF.

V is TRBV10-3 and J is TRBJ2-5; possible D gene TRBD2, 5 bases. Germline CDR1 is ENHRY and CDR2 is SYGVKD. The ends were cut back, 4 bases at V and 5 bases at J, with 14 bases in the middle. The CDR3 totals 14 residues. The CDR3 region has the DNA TGTGCCATCAGTGGAGGCGGGTTGCGGGAGACCCAGTACTTC. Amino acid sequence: CAISGGGLRETQYF.

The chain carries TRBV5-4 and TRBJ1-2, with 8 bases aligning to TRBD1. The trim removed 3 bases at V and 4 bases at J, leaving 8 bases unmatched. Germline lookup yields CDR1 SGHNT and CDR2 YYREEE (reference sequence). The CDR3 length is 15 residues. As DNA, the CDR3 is TGTGCCAGCAGCTCAAATACAGGGGGATCCTATGGCTACACCTTC. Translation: CASSSNTGGSYGYTF. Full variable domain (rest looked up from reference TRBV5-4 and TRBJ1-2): ETGVTQSPTHLIKTRGQQVTLRCSSQSGHNTVSWYQQALGQGPQFIFQYYREEENGRGNFPPRFSGLQFPNYSSELNVNALELDDSALYLCASSSNTGGSYGYTFGSGTRLTVV.

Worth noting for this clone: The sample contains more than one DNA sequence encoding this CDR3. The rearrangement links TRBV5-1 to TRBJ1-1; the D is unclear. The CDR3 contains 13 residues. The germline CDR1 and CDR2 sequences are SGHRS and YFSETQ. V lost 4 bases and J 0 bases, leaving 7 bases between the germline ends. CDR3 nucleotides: TGCGCCAGCAGCCGCGAGATGAACACTGAAGCTTTCTTT. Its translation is CASSREMNTEAFF.

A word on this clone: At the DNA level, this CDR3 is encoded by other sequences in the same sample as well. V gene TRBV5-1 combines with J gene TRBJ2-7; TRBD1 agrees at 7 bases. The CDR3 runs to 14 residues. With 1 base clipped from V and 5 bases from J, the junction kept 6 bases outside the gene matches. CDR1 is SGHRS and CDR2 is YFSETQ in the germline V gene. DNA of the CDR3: TGCGCCAGCAGCTTGAGACAGGGCTATGACGAGCAGTACTTC. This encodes CASSLRQGYDEQYF.

The CDR3 sequence is CASSSRTSGRETQYF. CDR3 sequence (DNA): TGTGCCAGTAGTTCCCGCACTAGCGGGCGAGAGACCCAGTACTTC. The chain carries TRBV19 and TRBJ2-5; TRBD2 matches at 9 bases. The germline gives CDR1 LNHDA, CDR2 SQIVND (reference sequence). V shed 5 bases and J 4 bases; nucleotides not matched to a gene: 8. This CDR3 has 15 amino acids.

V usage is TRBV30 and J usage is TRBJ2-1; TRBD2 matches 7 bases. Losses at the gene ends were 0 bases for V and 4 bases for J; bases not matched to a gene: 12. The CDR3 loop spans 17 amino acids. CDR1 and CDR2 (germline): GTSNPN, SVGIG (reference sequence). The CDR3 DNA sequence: TGTGCCTGGAGTGTACGTAGCGGGCCTATATTTTACAATGAGCAGTTCTTC. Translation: CAWSVRSGPIFYNEQFF.

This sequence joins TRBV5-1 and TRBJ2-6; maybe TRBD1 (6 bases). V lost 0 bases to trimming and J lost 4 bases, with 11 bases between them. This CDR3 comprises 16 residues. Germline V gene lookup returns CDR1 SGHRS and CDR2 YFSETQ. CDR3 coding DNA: TGCGCCAGCAGCTTGGCCCCAGGGGCGGGGGCCAACGTCCTGACTTTC. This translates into CASSLAPGAGANVLTF.

The CDR3 region is CASSYTGLTDTQYF. The CDR3 bases are TGTGCCAGCAGTTACACAGGTCTCACAGATACGCAGTATTTT. The rearrangement joins TRBV6-5 to TRBJ2-3; weak D call: TRBD1 (5 bases). The V gene's germline CDR1 is MNHEY and CDR2 SVGAGI. Trimming removed 2 bases at V and 2 bases at J, with 8 bases between. The CDR3 length is 14 residues.

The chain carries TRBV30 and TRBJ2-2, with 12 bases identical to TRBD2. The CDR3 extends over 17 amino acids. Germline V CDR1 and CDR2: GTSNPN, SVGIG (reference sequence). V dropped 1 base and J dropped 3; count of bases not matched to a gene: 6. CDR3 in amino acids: CAWSAPTSGRYTGELFF. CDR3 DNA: TGTGCCTGGAGTGCCCCGACTAGCGGGAGATACACCGGGGAGCTGTTTTTT.